This record looks at one T cell receptor beta chain sequence and its context. The V end was cut by 10 bases, the J end by 8 bases, with 20 bases between. Germline V gene sequence: CDR1 LNHDA, CDR2 SQIVND (reference sequence). The length of the CDR3 is 13 residues. The data belong to a study of ipilimumab plus nivolumab after autologous stem cell transplantation. Study details: DLBCL patients had primary refractory or relapsed disease.

Checkpoint therapy with ipilimumab 1 mg/kg began 14 to 28 days after transplant. Assay used: immunoSEQ multiplex PCR; TCRdb lists only in-frame clones, some missing. The data hold 17,000 or so clones, with roughly three quarters observed a single time. Material: PBMCs, obtained in a trial of ipilimumab plus nivolumab as post-transplant consolidation. This chain links TRBV19 with TRBJ1-2; D is unresolved. This sequence originates from a male donor with diffuse large B-cell lymphoma. The CDR3 is CATQTYRLGGYTF. The CDR3 nucleotides read TGTGCCACTCAAACCTATCGCCTGGGCGGCTACACCTTC.